This T cell receptor (beta chain) emerged from a study of OX40 agonist ivuxolimab in advanced cancers. Study-level findings and limits: It was also the case that some nonresponders had low normalized T-cell clonal expansion.

Exclusion applied to patients with autoimmune disease history or systemic immunosuppression. About this clone: Its antigen is not known.

Clones were sequenced by immunoSEQ multiplex PCR, and TCRdb holds only the in-frame ones, with some missing. The table includes under 25,000 clones, approximately 83% detected once. Per germline, CDR1 MDHEN and CDR2 SYDVKM. V shed 2 bases and J 4 bases; nucleotides not matched to a gene: 6. CDR3 length: 16 amino acids. Sequencing was performed on CD4+ or CD8+ T cells sorted from blood, taken in a trial of the OX40 agonist ivuxolimab. The clonotype originates from an adult with an advanced solid tumor such as melanoma, head and neck, liver or kidney cancer. This chain links TRBV28 with TRBJ2-3; 10 bases align to TRBD2. The CDR3 DNA reads as TGTGCCAGCAGTTTAGTTCCTAGCGGGAGTTCAGATACGCAGTATTTT. It codes for CASSLVPSGSSDTQYF.